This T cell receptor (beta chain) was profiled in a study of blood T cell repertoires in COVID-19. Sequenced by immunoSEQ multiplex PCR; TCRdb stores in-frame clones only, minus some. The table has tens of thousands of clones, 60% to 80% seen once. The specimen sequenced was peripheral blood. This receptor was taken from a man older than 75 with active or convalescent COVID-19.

The CDR3 loop reads CASSSLYTEGRGNEQFF. DNA of the CDR3: TGTGCCAGCAGCTCTCTTTATACGGAGGGGAGAGGTAATGAGCAGTTCTTC. The rearrangement uses TRBV7-9 and TRBJ2-1; weak D call: TRBD2 (6 bases). Germline values: CDR1 SEHNR, CDR2 FQNEAQ (reference sequence). This CDR3 has 17 residues. V lost 4 bases, J lost 7 bases, and 23 bases lay in between.